The rows below give T cell receptor beta chains drawn from one sample of a study of Ad26.COV2.S vaccination and SARS-CoV-2 variants. This table comes from immunoSEQ multiplex PCR, and its TCRdb copy is limited to in-frame clones, with some not included. The data contain about 350,000 clones, 88% of them singletons. This specimen was peripheral blood, taken in a trial of Ad26.COV2.S vaccine versus placebo. The receptor source for this set is a person aged 18-65 years who received the Ad26.COV2.S COVID-19 vaccine or a placebo. CDR3s include the opening cysteine and the closing phenylalanine or tryptophan. A D gene is named only where the DNA matches it firmly. A clone size is listed for some rows: how often the clone was seen (once, few, many), or a class if it is expanded.

V	size	J	D	CDR3	DNA
TRBV30	-	TRBJ1-2	-	CAWVSDSSYGYTF	TGTGCCTGGGTCTCGGACAGTAGCTATGGCTACACCTTC
TRBV19	-	TRBJ1-2	TRBD1	CASSIVSGGRNYGYTF	TGTGCCAGTAGTATAGTATCAGGGGGCCGGAACTATGGCTACACCTTC
TRBV7-6	-	TRBJ2-7	-	CASSQMTGAVDEQYF	TGTGCCAGCAGCCAAATGACGGGGGCTGTCGACGAGCAGTACTTC
TRBV6-5	once	TRBJ1-5	-	CASTNGYGNQPQHF	TGTGCCAGCACCAACGGATACGGCAATCAGCCCCAGCATTTT
TRBV20-1	-	TRBJ1-3	-	CSASAGALRNTIYF	TGCAGTGCTAGTGCAGGGGCCCTCCGAAACACCATATATTTT
TRBV7-2	-	TRBJ1-5	TRBD1	CASSFGQGGGLNQPQHF	TGTGCCAGCAGCTTCGGACAGGGGGGTGGACTCAATCAGCCCCAGCATTTT
TRBV6-2/TRBV6-3	-	TRBJ1-2	-	CASSSTGYYGYTF	TGTGCCAGCAGTTCTACAGGGTACTATGGCTACACCTTC
TRBV7-9	-	TRBJ2-1	-	CASSKMEGVSEQFF	TGTGCCAGCAGTAAAATGGAGGGAGTAAGTGAGCAGTTCTTC
TRBV7-8	few	TRBJ2-3	-	CASSLNQRNTDTQYF	TGTGCCAGCAGCTTAAACCAGCGGAACACAGATACGCAGTATTTT
TRBV6-2/TRBV6-3	-	TRBJ2-7	-	CASTPRDTYEQYF	TGTGCCAGCACCCCCCGGGACACCTACGAGCAGTACTTC
TRBV6-5	once	TRBJ1-3	-	CASSYSTSPGNTIYF	TGTGCCAGCAGTTACTCGACTAGTCCCGGAAACACCATATATTTT
TRBV19	once	TRBJ2-7	TRBD1	CASTARDRGYEQYF	TGTGCCAGTACCGCCCGGGACAGGGGCTACGAGCAGTACTTC
TRBV7-6	once	TRBJ2-7	-	CASSPGRDSAYEQYF	TGTGCCAGCAGCCCAGGGCGGGACTCAGCCTACGAGCAGTACTTC
TRBV13	-	TRBJ2-4	-	CASSPRDEEVENIQYF	TGTGCCAGCAGCCCACGGGACGAGGAGGTGGAAAACATTCAGTACTTC
TRBV9	-	TRBJ2-2	TRBD2	CASSPRGDSNTGELFF	TGTGCCAGCAGCCCTCGGGGGGACTCGAACACCGGGGAGCTGTTTTTT
TRBV12-3/TRBV12-4	-	TRBJ2-5	-	CASCFRVQETQYF	TGTGCCAGCTGTTTCCGGGTCCAAGAGACCCAGTACTTC
TRBV5-5	-	TRBJ2-7	TRBD1	CASSLMGQGLYEQYF	TGTGCCAGCAGCTTGATGGGACAGGGACTCTACGAGCAGTACTTC
TRBV25-1	-	TRBJ2-7	-	CASRTNGPYEQYF	TGTGCCAGCCGGACAAACGGTCCCTACGAGCAGTACTTC
TRBV7-2	-	TRBJ2-7	-	CASLSGPAGEQYF	TGTGCCAGCTTGTCAGGGCCAGCGGGCGAGCAGTACTTC
TRBV19	-	TRBJ2-5	-	CASKDAGHGPQETQYF	TGTGCCAGTAAGGATGCGGGCCACGGGCCTCAAGAGACCCAGTACTTC
TRBV13	-	TRBJ2-2	-	CASSFGRLATRTLNTGELFF	TGTGCCAGCAGCTTCGGTCGGCTAGCGACCCGAACCCTGAACACCGGGGAGCTGTTTTTT
TRBV20-1	once	TRBJ1-2	-	CSARWRDGYTF	TGCAGTGCTAGGTGGAGGGATGGCTACACCTTC
TRBV28	-	TRBJ2-5	-	CASSLRSAETQYF	TGTGCCAGCAGTTTACGGTCCGCGGAGACCCAGTACTTC